Below are 12 T cell receptor beta chains sequenced from a single sample in a study of OX40 agonist ivuxolimab in advanced cancers. Receptor libraries were prepared by the immunoSEQ multiplex PCR assay. Imported from immuneACCESS, the table was reduced by TCRdb to in-frame sequences with V and J called. These copies leave out some clones; in studies compared against another copy, an unresolved V gene accounts for under half, and the cause of the remainder is not known. For this sample the table gives tens of thousands of clones, of which roughly 92% were detected only once. Over 15% of the sample comes from the top ten. The source material was CD4+ or CD8+ T cells sorted from blood, sampled in a trial of the OX40 agonist ivuxolimab. These receptors were obtained from an adult with an advanced solid tumor such as melanoma, head and neck, liver or kidney cancer.

This clone was detected once. The genes are TRBV7-3 and TRBJ2-3, with TRBD1 as a possible D gene (5 bases). Trimming stripped 5 bases from V and 4 bases from J, with 13 bases between. Germline V gives CDR1 SGHTA, CDR2 FQGTGA. The CDR3 runs 14 residues. The CDR3 protein is CASSVASGPDTQYF. The CDR3 nucleotides are TGTGCCAGCAGCGTGGCGTCAGGGCCAGATACGCAGTATTTT.

The chain has TRBV4-2 and TRBJ2-7; 9 positions match TRBD1. Germline V gene lookup returns CDR1 LGHNA and CDR2 YNFKEQ. Germline trimming cut 5 bases from V and 0 bases from J; bases unmatched to any gene: 2. This CDR3 region has 14 residues. The CDR3 nucleotides read TGTGCCAGCAGCTTGGGACAGGGCTCCTACGAGCAGTACTTC. It codes for CASSLGQGSYEQYF.

The chain joins TRBV6-5 to TRBJ1-2, with 9 nucleotides matching TRBD1. V gave up 5 bases and J gave up 6 bases; unmatched junction bases: 4. This CDR3 spans 13 amino acids. Germline V lookup: CDR1 MNHEY, CDR2 SVGAGI. DNA for the CDR3: TGTGCCAGCAGTCCGGGACAGGGAGATGGCTACACCTTC. It specifies CASSPGQGDGYTF.

The CDR3 DNA reads TGCGCCACGAGAGGGGGAGAGACCCAGTACTTC. Its translation is CATRGGETQYF. This chain links TRBV10-2 with TRBJ2-5, with a weak D call TRBD1 (6 bases). In germline, CDR1 is WSHSY, CDR2 SAAADI. CDR3 length: 11 amino acids. The ends were cut back, 10 bases at V and 4 bases at J, with 10 bases in the middle.

The chain is built from TRBV4-1 and TRBJ2-2, with a possible D match to TRBD1 (5 bases). Germline assignment: CDR1 MGHRA and CDR2 YSYEKL. V was cut by 1 base and J by 6 bases, with 9 bases left in between. CDR3 length: 14 amino acids. CDR3 in DNA: TGCGCCAGCAGCCAAGGACAGCTCCCCGGGGAGCTGTTTTTT. This translates into CASSQGQLPGELFF.

The V call is TRBV27, the J call TRBJ1-1; D remains unclear. The V gene's germline CDR1 is MNHEY and CDR2 SMNVEV (reference sequence). CDR3 size: 16 residues. V was pared by 5 bases and J by 0 bases, with 16 bases between. The CDR3 DNA sequence: TGTGCCAGCAGTCCCGAACCCAGTCCCGTGAACACTGAAGCTTTCTTT. Amino acid sequence: CASSPEPSPVNTEAFF.

This CDR3 is CASSPSLNEQYF. The CDR3, as DNA: TGTGCCAGCAGCCCGTCTTTGAACGAGCAGTACTTC. This sequence joins TRBV7-9 and TRBJ2-7; D remains unclear. Per the germline V gene, CDR1 is SEHNR and CDR2 is FQNEAQ (reference sequence). The V and J ends lost 5 bases and 5 bases respectively, with 10 bases between them. The CDR3 loop spans 12 amino acids.

The rearrangement joins TRBV27 to TRBJ2-7, with 8 bases matching TRBD1. CDR3 length: 15 amino acids. Trimming cost V 4 bases and J 4 bases; bases outside gene matches: 9. The germline V gene encodes CDR1 MNHEY and CDR2 SMNVEV (reference sequence). The CDR3 nucleotides read TGTGCCAGCAGTTATGGGGGGCAGGGGGCTTACGAGCAGTACTTC. Protein: CASSYGGQGAYEQYF.

This rearrangement joins TRBV7-9 to TRBJ2-7, with D perhaps matching TRBD1 or TRBD2 (5 bases each). Germline CDR1 reads SEHNR; CDR2 reads FQNEAQ (reference sequence). V was cut by 3 bases and J by 4 bases, with 13 bases left in between. CDR3 length: 14 amino acids. The DNA for the CDR3 is TGTGCCAGCAGCTTTGGGGGAGCCCCTTACGAGCAGTACTTC. It yields the protein CASSFGGAPYEQYF. The full variable domain, its missing parts supplied by reference TRBV7-9 and TRBJ2-7, is DTGVSQNPRHKITKRGQNVTFRCDPISEHNRLYWYRQTLGQGPEFLTYFQNEAQLEKSRLLSDRFSAERPKGSFSTLEIQRTEQGDSAMYLCASSFGGAPYEQYFGPGTRLTVT.

This sequence joins TRBV2 and TRBJ2-7; TRBD1 agrees at 10 bases. Germline CDR1 and CDR2: SNHLY and FYNNEI. This CDR3 is built from 13 residues. Germline trimming cut 8 bases from V and 0 bases from J; bases unmatched to any gene: 1. Written as DNA, the CDR3 is TGTGCCAGCGGGGACAGGGGCTCCTACGAGCAGTACTTC. The encoded protein is CASGDRGSYEQYF. The full variable domain, rest sourced from reference TRBV2 and TRBJ2-7, is EPEVTQTPSHQVTQMGQEVILRCVPISNHLYFYWYRQILGQKVEFLVSFYNNEISEKSEIFDDQFSVERPDGSNFTLKIRSTKLEDSAMYFCASGDRGSYEQYFGPGTRLTVT.

The gene calls are TRBV4-1 and TRBJ2-1; weak D call: TRBD2 (6 bases). The CDR3 is 13 residues long. Looked up from germline, CDR1 is MGHRA and CDR2 is YSYEKL. Deletions cut 4 bases from V and 3 bases from J, with 7 bases between. In DNA form, the CDR3 reads TGCGCCAGCAGCCCGACTAGCTACAATGAGCAGTTCTTC. It is translated as CASSPTSYNEQFF.

The genes are TRBV7-3 and TRBJ2-1; TRBD1 or TRBD2 may be the D gene (6 bases each). Germline loops: CDR1 SGHTA, CDR2 FQGTGA. V was trimmed by 1 base and J by 8 bases, leaving 12 bases between them. This CDR3 has 14 residues. The DNA of the CDR3 is TGTGCCAGCAGCTTAATCCCGGGGGCTTATGAGCAGTTCTTC. Translating gives CASSLIPGAYEQFF.